This TCR beta chain emerged from a study of T cells in Graves' hyperthyroidism and ophthalmopathy. Study details: Peripheral blood was collected at initial diagnosis, before any treatment.

The CDR3 has 14 amino acids. Germline V lookup: CDR1 GTSNPN, CDR2 SVGIG (reference sequence). This clonotype was detected only a few times. As yet, its antigen is unknown. A read error is possible here, since a much larger clone lies one base away. RNA transcripts were the template for amplifying TCR beta CDR3 regions. HTBI primers were the set used in a first-round RT-PCR of the TCR CDR3. Each CDR3 protein gets one entry after TCRdb re-called the multiplex PCR reads with MiXCR. The table shows about 270,000 distinct CDR3 sequences, with less than 30% occurring only once. Investigators excluded patients with uncontrolled infection, other autoimmune disease, pregnancy or lactation. Study findings and constraints: Blood also carried most thyroid clonotypes expanded above 0.001.

The sample consisted of blood. This clonotype was obtained from a middle-aged man with Graves' hyperthyroidism that later progressed to Graves' ophthalmopathy. V usage is TRBV30 and J usage is TRBJ1-1, with unresolved D. As DNA, the CDR3 is TGTGCCTGGAAGCCGGGAGTGGGAGACACTGGAGCTTTCTTT. Translating gives CAWKPGVGDTGAFF.